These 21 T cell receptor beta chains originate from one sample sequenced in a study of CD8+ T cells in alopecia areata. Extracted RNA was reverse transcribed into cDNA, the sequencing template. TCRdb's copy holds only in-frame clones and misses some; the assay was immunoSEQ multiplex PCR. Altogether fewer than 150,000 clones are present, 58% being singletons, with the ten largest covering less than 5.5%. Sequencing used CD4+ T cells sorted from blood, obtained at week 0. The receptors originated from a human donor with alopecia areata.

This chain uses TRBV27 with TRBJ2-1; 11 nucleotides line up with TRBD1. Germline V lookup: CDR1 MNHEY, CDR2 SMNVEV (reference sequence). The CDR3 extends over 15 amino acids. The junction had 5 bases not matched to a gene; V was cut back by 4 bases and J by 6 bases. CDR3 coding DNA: TGTGCCAGCAGTTCCCCGGGACAGGGGGTCAATGAGCAGTTCTTC. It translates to CASSSPGQGVNEQFF.

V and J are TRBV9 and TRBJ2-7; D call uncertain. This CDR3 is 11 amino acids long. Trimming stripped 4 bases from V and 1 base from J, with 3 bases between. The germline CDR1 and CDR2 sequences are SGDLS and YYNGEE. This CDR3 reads CASSPSYEQYF. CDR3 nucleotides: TGTGCCAGCAGCCCTTCCTACGAGCAGTACTTC.

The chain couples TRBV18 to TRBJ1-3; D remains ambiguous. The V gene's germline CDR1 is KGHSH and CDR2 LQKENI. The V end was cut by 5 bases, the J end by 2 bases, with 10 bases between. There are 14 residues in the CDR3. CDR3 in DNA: TGTGCCAGCTCAGCCGAGGGCACTGGAAACACCATATATTTT. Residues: CASSAEGTGNTIYF.

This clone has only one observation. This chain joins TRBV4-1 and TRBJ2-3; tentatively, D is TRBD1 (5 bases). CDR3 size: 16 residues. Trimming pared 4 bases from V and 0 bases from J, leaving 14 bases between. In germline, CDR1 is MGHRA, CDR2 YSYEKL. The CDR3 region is CASSPGDSLSTDTQYF. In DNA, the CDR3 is TGCGCCAGCAGCCCAGGCGACAGTCTTAGCACAGATACGCAGTATTTT.

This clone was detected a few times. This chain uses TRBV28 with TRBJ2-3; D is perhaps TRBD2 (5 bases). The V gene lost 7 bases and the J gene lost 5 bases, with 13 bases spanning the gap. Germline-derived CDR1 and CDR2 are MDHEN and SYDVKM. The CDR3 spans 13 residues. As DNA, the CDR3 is TGTGCCAGCATTTACAGCGGTGGAGATACGCAGTATTTT. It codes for CASIYSGGDTQYF.

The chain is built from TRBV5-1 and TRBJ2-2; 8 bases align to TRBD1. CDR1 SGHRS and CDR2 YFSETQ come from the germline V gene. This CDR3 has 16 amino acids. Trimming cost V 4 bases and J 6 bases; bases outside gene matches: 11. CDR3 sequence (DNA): TGCGCCAGCAGCGCGATGACAGGGGTCGGTTCCGGGGAGCTGTTTTTT. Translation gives CASSAMTGVGSGELFF.

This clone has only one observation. The CDR3 sequence: CASSQDLGATRRNQPQHF. The CDR3 coding sequence is TGCGCCAGCAGCCAAGATCTAGGGGCCACGCGGCGCAATCAGCCCCAGCATTTT. The gene calls are TRBV4-1 and TRBJ1-5, with D perhaps matching TRBD1 (5 bases). Per germline, CDR1 MGHRA and CDR2 YSYEKL. Trimming took off 0 bases at V and 2 bases at J, with 17 bases between the two ends. The CDR3 length is 18 residues.

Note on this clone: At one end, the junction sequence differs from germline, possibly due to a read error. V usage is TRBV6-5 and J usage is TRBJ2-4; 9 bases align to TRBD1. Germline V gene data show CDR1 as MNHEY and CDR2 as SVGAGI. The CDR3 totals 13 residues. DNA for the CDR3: TGTGCCAGCACCCGACTAGGGACAGGGAAGCAGTGTTTC. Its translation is CASTRLGTGKQCF.

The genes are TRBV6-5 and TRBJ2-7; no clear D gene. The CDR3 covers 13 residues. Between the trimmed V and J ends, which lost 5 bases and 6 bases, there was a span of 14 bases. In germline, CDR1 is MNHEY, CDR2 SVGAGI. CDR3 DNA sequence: TGTGCCAGCAGTCGACAACTCGGGTTCGAGCAGTACTTC. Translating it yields CASSRQLGFEQYF.

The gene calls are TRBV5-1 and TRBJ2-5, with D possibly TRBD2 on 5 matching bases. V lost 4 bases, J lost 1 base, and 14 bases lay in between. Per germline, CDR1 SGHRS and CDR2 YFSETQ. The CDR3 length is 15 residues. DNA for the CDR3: TGCGCCAGCAGCCCCCCCGCAGCGGTCCAAGAGACCCAGTACTTC. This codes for CASSPPAAVQETQYF.

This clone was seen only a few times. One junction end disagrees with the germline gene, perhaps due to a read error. The CDR3 bases are TGCGCCAGCAGCCAAGTAAACCTCATTAACTACGATGAGCAGTTCTTC. This translates into CASSQVNLINYDEQFF. The rearrangement links TRBV4-1 to TRBJ2-1; D uncertain. Germline CDR1 is MGHRA and CDR2 is YSYEKL. The CDR3 covers 16 residues.

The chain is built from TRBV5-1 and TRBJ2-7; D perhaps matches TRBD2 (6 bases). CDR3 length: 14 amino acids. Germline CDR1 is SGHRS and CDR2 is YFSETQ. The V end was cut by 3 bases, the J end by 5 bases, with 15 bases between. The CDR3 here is CASSSLPREDEQYF. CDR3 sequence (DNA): TGCGCCAGCAGCTCCCTGCCCAGGGAGGACGAGCAGTACTTC.

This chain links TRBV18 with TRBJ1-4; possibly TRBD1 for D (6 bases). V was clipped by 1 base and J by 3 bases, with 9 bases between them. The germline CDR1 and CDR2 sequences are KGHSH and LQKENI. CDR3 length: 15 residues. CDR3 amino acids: CASSPRGRPNEKLFF. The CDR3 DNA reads TGTGCCAGCTCACCACGGGGGCGCCCTAATGAAAAACTGTTTTTT.

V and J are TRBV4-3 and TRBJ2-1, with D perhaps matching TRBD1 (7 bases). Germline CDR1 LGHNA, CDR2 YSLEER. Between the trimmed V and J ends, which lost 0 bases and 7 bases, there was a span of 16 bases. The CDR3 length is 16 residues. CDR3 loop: CASSQDDAGGWNEQFF. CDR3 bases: TGCGCCAGCAGCCAAGATGATGCAGGGGGGTGGAATGAGCAGTTCTTC.

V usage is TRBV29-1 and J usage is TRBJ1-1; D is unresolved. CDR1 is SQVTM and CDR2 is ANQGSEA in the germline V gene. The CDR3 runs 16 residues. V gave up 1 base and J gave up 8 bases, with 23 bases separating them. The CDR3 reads CSVEVANTERSWEAFF. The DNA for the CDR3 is TGCAGCGTTGAAGTCGCAAACACGGAAAGGAGCTGGGAAGCTTTCTTT.

CDR3 DNA sequence: TGTGCCAGCAGCGTTCCGTCAAGACTAGCGGAGAACACCGGGGAGCTGTTTTTT. This translates into CASSVPSRLAENTGELFF. The V call is TRBV9, the J call TRBJ2-2, with TRBD2 matching 9 bases. The CDR3 totals 18 residues. Germline V gene sequence: CDR1 SGDLS, CDR2 YYNGEE. V trimming: 2 bases; J trimming: 1 base; junction bases outside the gene matches: 9.

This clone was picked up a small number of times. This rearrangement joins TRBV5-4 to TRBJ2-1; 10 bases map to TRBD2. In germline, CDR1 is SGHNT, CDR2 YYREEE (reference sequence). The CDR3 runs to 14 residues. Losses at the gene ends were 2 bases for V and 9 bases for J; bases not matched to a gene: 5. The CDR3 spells CASSLAGGPGEQFF. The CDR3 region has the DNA TGTGCCAGCAGCTTAGCGGGAGGGCCTGGTGAGCAGTTCTTC.

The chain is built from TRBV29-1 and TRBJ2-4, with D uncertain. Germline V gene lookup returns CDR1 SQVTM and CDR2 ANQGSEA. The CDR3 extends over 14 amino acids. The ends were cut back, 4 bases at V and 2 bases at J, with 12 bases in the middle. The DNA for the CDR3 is TGCAGCGTTGGGCCAGACACGTCCAAAAACATTCAGTACTTC. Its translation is CSVGPDTSKNIQYF.

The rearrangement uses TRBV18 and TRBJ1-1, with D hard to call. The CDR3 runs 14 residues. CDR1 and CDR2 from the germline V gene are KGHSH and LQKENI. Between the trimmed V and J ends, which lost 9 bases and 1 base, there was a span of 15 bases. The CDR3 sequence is CASAQPQQNTEAFF. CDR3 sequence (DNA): TGTGCCAGTGCTCAACCTCAACAGAACACTGAAGCTTTCTTT.

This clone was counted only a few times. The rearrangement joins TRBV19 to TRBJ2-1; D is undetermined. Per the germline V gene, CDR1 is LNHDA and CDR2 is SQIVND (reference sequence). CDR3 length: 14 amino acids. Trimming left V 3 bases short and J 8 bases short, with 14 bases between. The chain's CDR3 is CASSIPLREDEQFF. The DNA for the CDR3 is TGTGCCAGTAGTATCCCTCTAAGAGAGGATGAGCAGTTCTTC.

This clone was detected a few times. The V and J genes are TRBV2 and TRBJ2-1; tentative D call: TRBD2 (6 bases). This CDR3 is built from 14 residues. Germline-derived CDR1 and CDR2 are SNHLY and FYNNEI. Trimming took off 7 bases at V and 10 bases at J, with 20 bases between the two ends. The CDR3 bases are TGTGCCAGCATCATCGAATCAGGTCGGGGGGAGCAGTTCTTC. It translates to CASIIESGRGEQFF. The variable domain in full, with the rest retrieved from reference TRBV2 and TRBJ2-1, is EPEVTQTPSHQVTQMGQEVILRCVPISNHLYFYWYRQILGQKVEFLVSFYNNEISEKSEIFDDQFSVERPDGSNFTLKIRSTKLEDSAMYFCASIIESGRGEQFFGPGTRLTVL.